This T cell receptor (beta chain) stems from a study of beta chain features in type 1 diabetes. Study-level findings and limits: PCR may have favored shorter templates equally in patients and controls. There was a moderate but significant shortening of TCRB CDR3s in all four CD4+ subsets of Type 1 diabetes patients.

The sequenced template was cDNA made from the entire isolated RNA. Only in-frame clones appear in the TCRdb table, and some are missing; sequencing was by immunoSEQ multiplex PCR. Among around 150,000 clones, 6.5% to 10% were seen once, and the ten largest hold over 0.5%. This clone was observed a few times. Its antigen is currently unknown. Source material: central memory CD4+ T cells from blood. This TCR came from a woman under 30 with type 1 diabetes.

The CDR3 bases are TGCGCCAGCAGCTTGACAGGACAGGGGAATAGGAACGGGGAGCTGTTTTTT. Translating gives CASSLTGQGNRNGELFF. The chain employs TRBV5-1 and TRBJ2-2, with 9 bases that match TRBD1. CDR3 size: 17 residues. Trimming at V came to 1 base and at J to 7 bases, leaving 11 bases not matched to a gene. Germline CDR1 reads SGHRS; CDR2 reads YFSETQ. The entire variable domain, with the rest obtained from reference TRBV5-1 and TRBJ2-2, is as follows: KAGVTQTPRYLIKTRGQQVTLSCSPISGHRSVSWYQQTPGQGLQFLFEYFSETQRNKGNFPGRFSGRQFSNSRSEMNVSTLELGDSALYLCASSLTGQGNRNGELFFGEGSRLTVL.